The entry below gives a single T cell receptor (beta chain) sequence along with its context. The sample belongs to a study of blood T cell repertoires in COVID-19. Study context: PBMCs, B-cell-depleted T cells, or T cells provided the cDNA or gDNA that made up the material.

Self-reported history from a screening survey and questionnaire set each donor's cohort. What the recovered Cohort 3 donors had was two negative PCRs, clearance, or symptom resolution. Data came from immunoSEQ multiplex PCR; TCRdb stores just in-frame clones and leaves some out. Altogether 300,000 to 400,000 clones are present, about 92% being singletons, with the ten largest covering roughly 2.6%. This CDR3 region has 15 residues. V shed 4 bases and J shed 5 bases, with 15 bases lying between them. Germline values: CDR1 MNHEY, CDR2 SVGEGT. Sequencing was carried out using PBMCs or T cells enriched from blood (not recorded which). The chain joins TRBV6-2 or TRBV6-3 to TRBJ1-5; TRBD1 is a possible D gene (5 bases). The receptor comes from a man aged 55 to 70 who had recovered from COVID-19. The CDR3 nucleotides read TGTGCCAGCAGTTTCCTCTCAGGGTTGGATCAGCCCCAGCATTTT. Residues: CASSFLSGLDQPQHF.